This entry concerns a single T cell receptor beta chain. Its antigen is not known. This specimen belongs to a study of radiotherapy plus CTLA-4 blockade in lung cancer. Trimming cost V 2 bases and J 9 bases, with 32 bases left between them. The CDR3 has 19 residues. The germline V gene encodes CDR1 GTSNPN and CDR2 SVGIG (reference sequence). Overall study results and limits: The best prediction of response reportedly came from early blood T cell clone dynamics, with interferon-beta.

Sequencing used immunoSEQ multiplex PCR; TCRdb keeps in-frame clones, though not all of them. Of 55,000 to 80,000 clones detected, around 73% appear once; the ten largest clones hold around 7%. This chain uses TRBV30 with TRBJ2-1, with a possible D match to TRBD1 (6 bases). The clonotype originates from a human donor with non-small cell lung cancer who had a complete response to radiotherapy plus ipilimumab. Sequencing was performed on peripheral blood, taken from a patient treated with radiotherapy plus ipilimumab. The CDR3, as DNA: TGTGCCTGGAGTAAGGGGGACGGCGTTTATAAATCGACGGCAGGTGAGCAGTTCTTC. Its translation: CAWSKGDGVYKSTAGEQFF.